Following are 2 T cell receptor beta chains from one sample sequenced in a study of OX40 agonist ivuxolimab in advanced cancers. Produced via immunoSEQ multiplex PCR; TCRdb's table is partial and in-frame only. The table lists fewer than 65,000 clones, approximately 90% of them singletons. The specimen was CD4+ or CD8+ T cells sorted from blood, collected in a trial of the OX40 agonist ivuxolimab. The receptors were sampled from an adult with an advanced solid tumor such as melanoma, head and neck, liver or kidney cancer.

The gene calls are TRBV10-3 and TRBJ2-7; D unresolved. Germline V CDR1 and CDR2: ENHRY, SYGVKD. Trimming removed 7 bases at V and 7 bases at J, with 29 bases between. The CDR3 spans 17 residues. The CDR3 nucleotides are TGTGCCATCATATCCTTGGTAGGGTACCCTCCTTTGGGAGAGCAGTACTTC. It encodes CAIISLVGYPPLGEQYF.

V gene TRBV9 combines with J gene TRBJ2-2; D is ambiguous. V was cut by 4 bases and J by 1 base, with 8 bases left in between. Per germline, CDR1 SGDLS and CDR2 YYNGEE. The CDR3 spans 14 residues. CDR3 coding DNA: TGTGCCAGCAGCTCAAACATGAACACCGGGGAGCTGTTTTTT. Translation gives CASSSNMNTGELFF.